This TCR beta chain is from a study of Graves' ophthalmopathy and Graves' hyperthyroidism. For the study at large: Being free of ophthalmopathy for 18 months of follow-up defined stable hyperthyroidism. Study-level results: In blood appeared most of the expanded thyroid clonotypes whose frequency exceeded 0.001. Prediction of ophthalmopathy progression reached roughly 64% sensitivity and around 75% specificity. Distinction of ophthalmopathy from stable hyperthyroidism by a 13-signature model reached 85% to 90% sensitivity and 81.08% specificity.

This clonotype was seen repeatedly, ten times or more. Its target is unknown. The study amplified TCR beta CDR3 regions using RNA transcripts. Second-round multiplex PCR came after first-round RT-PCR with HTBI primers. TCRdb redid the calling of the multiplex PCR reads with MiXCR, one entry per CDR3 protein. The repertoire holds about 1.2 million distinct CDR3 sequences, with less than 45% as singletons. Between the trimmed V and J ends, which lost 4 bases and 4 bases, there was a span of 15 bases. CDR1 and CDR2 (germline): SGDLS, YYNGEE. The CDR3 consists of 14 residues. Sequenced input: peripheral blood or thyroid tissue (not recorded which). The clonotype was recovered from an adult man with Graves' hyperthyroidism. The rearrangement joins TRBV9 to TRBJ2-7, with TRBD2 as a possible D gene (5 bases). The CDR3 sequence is CASSPDFLAYEQYF. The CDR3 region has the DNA TGTGCCAGCAGCCCGGACTTCCTCGCGTACGAGCAGTACTTC.